Included here is one T cell receptor (beta chain) sequence, with context. The antigen remains undetermined. These data come from a study of cytomegalovirus exposure and HLA in healthy donors. Study-wide findings and caveats: A list of approximately 150 TCR beta chains associated with cytomegalovirus was given.

PCR used 60 Vbeta primers and 13 Jbeta primers. Here immunoSEQ multiplex PCR was the method, and the copy in TCRdb shows in-frame clones only, minus some. The sample holds some 160,000 clones; about three quarters are singletons and the top ten take around 7%. Source material: PBMCs. This TCR came from a woman aged 40 to 50 in good health and CMV-seropositive.

The CDR3 DNA sequence: TGTGCCAGCAGTGAATATTTGACGCAGGGGGAGAGGCAGTACTTC. This gives the protein CASSEYLTQGERQYF. The gene calls are TRBV25-1 and TRBJ2-7; the match to TRBD1 covers 7 bases. With V trimmed by 0 bases and J by 9 bases, 11 bases remained unmatched. The CDR3 sequence is 15 residues long. Germline V gene data show CDR1 as MGHDK and CDR2 as SYGVNS.